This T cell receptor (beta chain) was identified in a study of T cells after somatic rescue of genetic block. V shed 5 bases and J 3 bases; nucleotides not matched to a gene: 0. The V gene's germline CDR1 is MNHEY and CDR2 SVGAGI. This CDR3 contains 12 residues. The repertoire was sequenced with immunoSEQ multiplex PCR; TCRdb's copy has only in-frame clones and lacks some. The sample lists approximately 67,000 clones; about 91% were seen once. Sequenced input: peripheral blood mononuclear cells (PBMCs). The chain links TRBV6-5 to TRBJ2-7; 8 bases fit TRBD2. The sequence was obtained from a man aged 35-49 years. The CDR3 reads CASSTSGYEQYF. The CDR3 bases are TGTGCCAGCAGTACTAGCGGCTACGAGCAGTACTTC.